This T cell receptor (beta chain) was documented in a study of blood T cells in healthy people across ages. Peripheral blood was drawn, approximately 9.5 milliliters per donor. This clonotype has only a few counts. Antigen: not known. V was pared by 1 base and J by 7 bases, with 8 bases between. This CDR3 comprises 14 residues. Germline assignment: CDR1 LNHNV and CDR2 YYDKDF (reference sequence). Primed by a sample-barcoded 5' primer and a J-beta primer mix, a second PCR proceeded for about 6 to 12 cycles. A template-switch adaptor with 12 random nucleotides tagged each cDNA molecule. TCRdb passed the 5' RACE reads through MiXCR, listing each CDR3 protein once. Of hundreds of thousands of distinct CDR3 sequences in the sample, about 30% were seen once. Findings and limits, study-wide: With donor CMV status unknown, expanded clonotype changes were possibly confounded.

The chain is built from TRBV15 and TRBJ1-6, with a weak D call TRBD1 (6 bases). The sequenced sample was blood. This sequence originates from a woman at least 80 years old in good health. The CDR3 loop is CATSRVQGNSPLHF. The CDR3 coding sequence is TGTGCCACCAGCAGAGTACAGGGAAATTCACCCCTCCACTTT.